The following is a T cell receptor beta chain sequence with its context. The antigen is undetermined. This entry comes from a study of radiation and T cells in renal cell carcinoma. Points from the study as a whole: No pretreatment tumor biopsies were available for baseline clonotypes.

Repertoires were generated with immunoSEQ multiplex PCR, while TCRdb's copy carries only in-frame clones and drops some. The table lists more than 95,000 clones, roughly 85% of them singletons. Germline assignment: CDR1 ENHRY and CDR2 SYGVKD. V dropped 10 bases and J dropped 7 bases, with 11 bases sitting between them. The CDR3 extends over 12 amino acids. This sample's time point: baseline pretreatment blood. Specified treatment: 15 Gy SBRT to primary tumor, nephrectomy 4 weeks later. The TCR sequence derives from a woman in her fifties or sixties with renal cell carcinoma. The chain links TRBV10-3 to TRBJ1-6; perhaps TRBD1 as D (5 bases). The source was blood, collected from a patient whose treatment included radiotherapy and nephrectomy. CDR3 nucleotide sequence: TGTGCCACCAGGAGGGACAATTCACCCCTCCACTTT. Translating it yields CATRRDNSPLHF.